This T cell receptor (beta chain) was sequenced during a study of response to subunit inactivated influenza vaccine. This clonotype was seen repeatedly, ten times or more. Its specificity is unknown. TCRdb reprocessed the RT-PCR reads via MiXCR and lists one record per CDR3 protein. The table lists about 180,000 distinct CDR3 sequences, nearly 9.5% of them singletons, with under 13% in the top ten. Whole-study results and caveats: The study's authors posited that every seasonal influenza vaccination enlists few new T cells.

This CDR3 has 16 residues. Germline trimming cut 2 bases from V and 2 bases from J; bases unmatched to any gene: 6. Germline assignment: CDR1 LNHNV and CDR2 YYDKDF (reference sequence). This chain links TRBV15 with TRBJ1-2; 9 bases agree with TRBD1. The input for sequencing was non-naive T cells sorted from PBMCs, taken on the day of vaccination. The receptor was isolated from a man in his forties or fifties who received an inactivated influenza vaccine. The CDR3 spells CATSRIGDRENYGYTF. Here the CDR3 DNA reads TGTGCCACCAGCAGAATTGGGGACAGGGAGAACTATGGCTACACCTTC.